The clone carrying this T cell receptor (beta chain) was seen ten or more times. Its specificity is not known. From RNA, the CDR3 regions of TCR beta chains were amplified and sequenced. HTBI primers were employed in first-round RT-PCR, then a second-round multiplex PCR followed. TCRdb re-called the multiplex PCR reads with MiXCR, one entry per CDR3 protein. The sample lists hundreds of thousands of distinct CDR3 sequences, about 41% seen once, with more than 2.5% in the top ten. These data originate in a study of Graves' ophthalmopathy and Graves' hyperthyroidism. Study observations and caveats: Distinction of ophthalmopathy from stable hyperthyroidism by a 13-signature model reached roughly 85% sensitivity and about 80% specificity. Most expanded clonotypes from thyroid (those above 0.001 frequency) were also found in blood.

Sequenced material: peripheral blood. This receptor was taken from an adult man with Graves' ophthalmopathy.

The CDR3 DNA follows: TGTGCCAGCAGCTTGATGGGCAGGCTGAACACTGAAGCTTTCTTT. Its translation: CASSLMGRLNTEAFF. This chain connects TRBV5-6 to TRBJ1-1; D gene uncertain. Per the germline V gene, CDR1 is SGHDT and CDR2 is YYEEEE. CDR3 length: 15 residues. The V end lost 1 base, the J end lost 0 bases, and 10 bases lay between the germline ends.